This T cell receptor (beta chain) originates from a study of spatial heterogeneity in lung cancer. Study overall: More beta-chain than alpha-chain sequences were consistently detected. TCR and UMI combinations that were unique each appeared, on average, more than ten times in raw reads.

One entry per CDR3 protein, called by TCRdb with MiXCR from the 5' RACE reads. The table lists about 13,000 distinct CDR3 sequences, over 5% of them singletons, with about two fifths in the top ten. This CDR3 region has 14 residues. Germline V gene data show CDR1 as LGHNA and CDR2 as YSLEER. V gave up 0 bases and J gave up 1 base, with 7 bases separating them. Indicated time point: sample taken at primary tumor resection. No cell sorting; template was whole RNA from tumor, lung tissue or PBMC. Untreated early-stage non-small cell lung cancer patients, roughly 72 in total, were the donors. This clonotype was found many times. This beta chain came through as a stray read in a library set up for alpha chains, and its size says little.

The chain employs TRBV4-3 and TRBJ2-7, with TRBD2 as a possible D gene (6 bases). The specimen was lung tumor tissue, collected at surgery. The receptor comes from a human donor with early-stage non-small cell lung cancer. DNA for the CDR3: TGCGCCAGCAGCCAAGATCGGGGGTCCTACGAGCAGTACTTC. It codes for CASSQDRGSYEQYF.